This T cell receptor beta chain was documented in a study of OX40 agonist ivuxolimab in advanced cancers. Background on the study: Head and neck, renal cell, melanoma or hepatocellular carcinoma were the cancers that dose-escalation patients had.

Produced via immunoSEQ multiplex PCR; TCRdb's table is partial and in-frame only. This sample has 90,000 to 100,000 clones, with 95% to 97% found just once. Concerning this clone itself: The antigen remains undetermined.

Whole-study results and caveats: Expansion of clones was among the lowest in partial responders at 0.1-3.0 mg/kg. Both blood CD4+ and CD8+ T cells showed clonal growth by week 6 at 0.1 to 3.0 mg/kg.

This CDR3 comprises 13 residues. Trimming stripped 4 bases from V and 2 bases from J, with 9 bases between. Germline lookup yields CDR1 SNHLY and CDR2 FYNNEI. The sampling schedule covered blood at baseline, cycle 4 day 1, and cycle 7 day 1. The chain couples TRBV2 to TRBJ2-7; D is possibly TRBD2 (5 bases). This clonotype was sampled from an adult with an advanced solid tumor such as melanoma, head and neck, liver or kidney cancer. The sample was CD4+ or CD8+ T cells sorted from blood, taken in a trial of the OX40 agonist ivuxolimab. CDR3 sequence: CASSVSATYEQYF. CDR3 bases: TGTGCCAGCAGTGTTAGCGCTACCTACGAGCAGTACTTC.